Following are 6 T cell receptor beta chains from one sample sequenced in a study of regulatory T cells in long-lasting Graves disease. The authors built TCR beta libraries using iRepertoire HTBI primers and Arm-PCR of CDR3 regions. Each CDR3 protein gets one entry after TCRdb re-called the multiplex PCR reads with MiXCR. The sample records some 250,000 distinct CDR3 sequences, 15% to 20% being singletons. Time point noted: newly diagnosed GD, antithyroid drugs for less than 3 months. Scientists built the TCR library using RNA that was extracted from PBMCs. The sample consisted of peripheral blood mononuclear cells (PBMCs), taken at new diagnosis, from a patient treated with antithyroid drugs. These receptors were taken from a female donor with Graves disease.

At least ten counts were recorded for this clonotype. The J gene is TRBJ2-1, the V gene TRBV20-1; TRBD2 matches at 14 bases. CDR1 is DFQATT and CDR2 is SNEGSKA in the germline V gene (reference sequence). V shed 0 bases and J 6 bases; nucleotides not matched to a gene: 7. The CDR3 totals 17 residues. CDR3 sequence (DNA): TGCAGTGCTAGAGAATTTCTAGGGACTAGCGGGAGCAATGAGCAGTTCTTC. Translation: CSAREFLGTSGSNEQFF.

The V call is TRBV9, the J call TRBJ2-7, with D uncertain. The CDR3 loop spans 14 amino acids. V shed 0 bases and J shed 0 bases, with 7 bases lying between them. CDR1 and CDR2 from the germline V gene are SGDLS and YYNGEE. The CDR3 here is CASSVGRNSYEQYF. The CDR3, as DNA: TGTGCCAGCAGCGTAGGCAGGAACTCCTACGAGCAGTACTTC.

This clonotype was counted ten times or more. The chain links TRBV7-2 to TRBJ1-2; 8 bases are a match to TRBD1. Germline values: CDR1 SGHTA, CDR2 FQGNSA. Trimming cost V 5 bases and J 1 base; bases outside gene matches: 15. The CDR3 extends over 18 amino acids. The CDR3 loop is CASSPRGGQGRNNYGYTF. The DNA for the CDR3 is TGTGCCAGCAGCCCCCGGGGAGGACAGGGAAGGAATAACTATGGCTACACCTTC.

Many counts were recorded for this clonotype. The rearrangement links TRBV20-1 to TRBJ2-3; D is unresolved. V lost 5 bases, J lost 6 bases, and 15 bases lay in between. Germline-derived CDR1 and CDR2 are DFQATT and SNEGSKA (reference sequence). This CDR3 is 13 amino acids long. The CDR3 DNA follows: TGCAGTGCTCCGACATACCGTCGGGATACGCAGTATTTT. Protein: CSAPTYRRDTQYF.

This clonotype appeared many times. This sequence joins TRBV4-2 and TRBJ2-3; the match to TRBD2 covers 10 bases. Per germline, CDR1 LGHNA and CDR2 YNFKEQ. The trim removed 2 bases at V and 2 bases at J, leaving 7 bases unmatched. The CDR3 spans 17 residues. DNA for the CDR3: TGTGCCAGCAGCCAATCAGTCGGGACTAGCGACACAGATACGCAGTATTTT. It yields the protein CASSQSVGTSDTDTQYF.

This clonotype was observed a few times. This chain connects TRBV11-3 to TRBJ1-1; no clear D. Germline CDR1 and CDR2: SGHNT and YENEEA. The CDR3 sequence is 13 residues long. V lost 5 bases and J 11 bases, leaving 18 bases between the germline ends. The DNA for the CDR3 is TGTGCCAGCAGCCGAACGTTGGGAGGAGATGCTTTCTTT. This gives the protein CASSRTLGGDAFF.